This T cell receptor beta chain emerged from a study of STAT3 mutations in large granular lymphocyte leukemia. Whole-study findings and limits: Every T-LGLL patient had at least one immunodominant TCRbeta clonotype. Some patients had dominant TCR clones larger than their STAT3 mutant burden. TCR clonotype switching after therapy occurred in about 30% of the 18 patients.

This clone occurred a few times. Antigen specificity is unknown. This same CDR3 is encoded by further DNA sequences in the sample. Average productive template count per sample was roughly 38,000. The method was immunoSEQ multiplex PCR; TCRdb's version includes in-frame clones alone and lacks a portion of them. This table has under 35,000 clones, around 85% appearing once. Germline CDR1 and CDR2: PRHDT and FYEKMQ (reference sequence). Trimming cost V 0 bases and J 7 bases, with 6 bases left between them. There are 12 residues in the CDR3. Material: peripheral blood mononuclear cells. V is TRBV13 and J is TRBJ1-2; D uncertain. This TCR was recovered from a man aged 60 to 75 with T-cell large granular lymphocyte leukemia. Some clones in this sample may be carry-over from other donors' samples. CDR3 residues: CASSLGPSGYTF. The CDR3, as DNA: TGTGCCAGCAGCTTAGGCCCGAGTGGCTACACCTTC.